This T cell receptor (beta chain) was observed in a study of T cells in localized non-small cell lung cancer. General observations from the study: Longer overall survival accompanied higher blood T cell density. Uninvolved adjacent lung had more T cell clonality than any other tissue, topping tumor.

The CDR3 contains 16 residues. Germline-derived CDR1 and CDR2 are SGHRS and YFSETQ. V dropped 0 bases and J dropped 4; count of bases not matched to a gene: 8. About this clone: Antigen unknown.

Here immunoSEQ multiplex PCR was the method, and the copy in TCRdb shows in-frame clones only, minus some. The table records around 83,000 clones, around three quarters of them present only once. The chain is built from TRBV5-1 and TRBJ2-7, with 9 bases aligning to TRBD2. The clonotype originates from a man between 40 and 70 years old with stage II squamous cell lung carcinoma. Sequencing was performed on PBMCs, taken before any cancer treatment. CDR3 in amino acids: CASSLEGGGAGYEQYF. CDR3 nucleotide sequence: TGCGCCAGCAGCTTGGAAGGCGGGGGGGCCGGTTACGAGCAGTACTTC.